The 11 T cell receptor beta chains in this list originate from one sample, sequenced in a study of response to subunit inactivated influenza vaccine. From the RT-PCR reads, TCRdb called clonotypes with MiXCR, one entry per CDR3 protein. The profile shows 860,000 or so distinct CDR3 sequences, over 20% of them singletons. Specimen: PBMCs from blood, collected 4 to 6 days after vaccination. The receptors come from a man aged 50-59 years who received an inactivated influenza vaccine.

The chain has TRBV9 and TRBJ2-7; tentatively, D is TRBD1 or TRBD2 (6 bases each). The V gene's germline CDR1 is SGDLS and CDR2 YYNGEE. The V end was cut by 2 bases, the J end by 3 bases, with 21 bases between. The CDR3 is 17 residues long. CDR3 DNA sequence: TGTGCCAGCAGCGTGGGGTGGGACTTCCGGGGACACTACGAGCAGTACTTC. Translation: CASSVGWDFRGHYEQYF. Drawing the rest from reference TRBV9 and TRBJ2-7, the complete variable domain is DSGVTQTPKHLITATGQRVTLRCSPRSGDLSVYWYQQSLDQGLQFLIQYYNGEERAKGNILERFSAQQFPDLHSELNLSSLELGDSALYFCASSVGWDFRGHYEQYFGPGTRLTVT.

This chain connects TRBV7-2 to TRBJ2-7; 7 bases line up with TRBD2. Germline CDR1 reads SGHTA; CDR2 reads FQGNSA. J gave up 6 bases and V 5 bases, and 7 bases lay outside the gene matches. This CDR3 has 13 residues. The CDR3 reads CASSLRDYTEQYF. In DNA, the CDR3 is TGTGCCAGCAGCCTCCGGGACTATACCGAGCAGTACTTC.

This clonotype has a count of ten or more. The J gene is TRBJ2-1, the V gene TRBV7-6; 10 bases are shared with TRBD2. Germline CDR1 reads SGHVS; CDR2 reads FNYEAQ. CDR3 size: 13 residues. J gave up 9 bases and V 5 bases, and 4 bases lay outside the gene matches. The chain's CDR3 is CASSVLAGVEQFF. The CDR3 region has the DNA TGTGCCAGCAGCGTCCTAGCGGGAGTTGAGCAGTTCTTC.

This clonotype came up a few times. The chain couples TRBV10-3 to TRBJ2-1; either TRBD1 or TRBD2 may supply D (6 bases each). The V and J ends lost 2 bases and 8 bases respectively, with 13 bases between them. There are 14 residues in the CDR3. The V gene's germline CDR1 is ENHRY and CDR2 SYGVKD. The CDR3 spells CAISEREGGDEQFF. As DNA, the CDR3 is TGTGCCATCAGTGAGCGTGAGGGGGGCGATGAGCAGTTCTTC.

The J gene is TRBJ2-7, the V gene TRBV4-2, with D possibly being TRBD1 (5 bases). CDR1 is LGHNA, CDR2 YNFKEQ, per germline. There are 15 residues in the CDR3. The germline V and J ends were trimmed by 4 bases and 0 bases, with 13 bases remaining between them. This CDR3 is CASSLTQGSSYEQYF. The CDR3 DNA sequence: TGTGCCAGCAGCCTCACCCAGGGAAGCTCCTACGAGCAGTACTTC.

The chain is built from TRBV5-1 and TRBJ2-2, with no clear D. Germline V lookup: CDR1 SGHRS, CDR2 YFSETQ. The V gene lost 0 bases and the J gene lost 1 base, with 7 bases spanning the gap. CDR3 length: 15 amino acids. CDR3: CASSLVVGNTGELFF. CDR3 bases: TGCGCCAGCAGCTTGGTTGTAGGGAACACCGGGGAGCTGTTTTTT.

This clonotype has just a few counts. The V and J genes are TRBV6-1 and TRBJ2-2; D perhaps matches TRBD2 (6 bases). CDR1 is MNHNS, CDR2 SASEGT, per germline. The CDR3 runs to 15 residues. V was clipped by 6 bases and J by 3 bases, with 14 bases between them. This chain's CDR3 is CASRVRLGDTGELFF. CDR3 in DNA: TGTGCCAGCAGGGTTAGACTAGGGGACACCGGGGAGCTGTTTTTT.

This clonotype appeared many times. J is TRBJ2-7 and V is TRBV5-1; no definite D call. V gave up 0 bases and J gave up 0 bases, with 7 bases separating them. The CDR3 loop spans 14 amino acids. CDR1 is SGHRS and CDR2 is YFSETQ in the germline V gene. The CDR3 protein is CASSLVPSSYEQYF. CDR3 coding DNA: TGCGCCAGCAGCTTGGTCCCTAGCTCCTACGAGCAGTACTTC. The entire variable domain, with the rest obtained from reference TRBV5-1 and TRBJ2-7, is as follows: KAGVTQTPRYLIKTRGQQVTLSCSPISGHRSVSWYQQTPGQGLQFLFEYFSETQRNKGNFPGRFSGRQFSNSRSEMNVSTLELGDSALYLCASSLVPSSYEQYFGPGTRLTVT.

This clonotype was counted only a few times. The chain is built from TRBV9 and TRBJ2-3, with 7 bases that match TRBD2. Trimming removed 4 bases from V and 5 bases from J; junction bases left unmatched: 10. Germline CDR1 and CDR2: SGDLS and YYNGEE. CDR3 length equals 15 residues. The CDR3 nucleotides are TGTGCCAGCAGCAAGACTAGCCCGGGGGGAGATACGCAGTATTTT. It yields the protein CASSKTSPGGDTQYF.

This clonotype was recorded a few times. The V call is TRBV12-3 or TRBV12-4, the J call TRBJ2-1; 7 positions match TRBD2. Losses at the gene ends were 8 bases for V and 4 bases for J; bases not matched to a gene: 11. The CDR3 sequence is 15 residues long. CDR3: CASSTLGGRYNEQFF. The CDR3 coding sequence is TGTGCCAGCTCCACATTGGGAGGGCGGTACAATGAGCAGTTCTTC.

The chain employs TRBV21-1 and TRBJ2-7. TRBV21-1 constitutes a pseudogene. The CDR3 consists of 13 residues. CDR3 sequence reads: CASSKGRMIEQYF. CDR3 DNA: TGTGCCAGCAGCAAAGGGCGAATGATCGAGCAGTACTTC.